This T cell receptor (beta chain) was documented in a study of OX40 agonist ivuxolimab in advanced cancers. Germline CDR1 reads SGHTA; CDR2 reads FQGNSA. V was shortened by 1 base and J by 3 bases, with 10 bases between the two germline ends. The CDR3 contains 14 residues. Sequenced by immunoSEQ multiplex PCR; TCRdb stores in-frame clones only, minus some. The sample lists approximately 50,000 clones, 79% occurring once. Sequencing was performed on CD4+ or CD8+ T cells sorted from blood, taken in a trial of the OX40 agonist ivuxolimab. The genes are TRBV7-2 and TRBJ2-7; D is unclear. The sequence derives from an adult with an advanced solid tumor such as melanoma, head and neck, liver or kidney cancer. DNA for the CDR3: TGTGCCAGCAGCTTAGAAGTCAGGAGCTACGAGCAGTACTTC. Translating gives CASSLEVRSYEQYF.